Below, one TCR beta chain is given with its context. The antigen remains unidentified. This record comes from a study of T cell repertoires in cytomegalovirus infection. On the study more broadly: Shared public TCR beta signatures pointed to both CMV infection and a matching HLA type.

V lost 1 base, J lost 1 base, and 10 bases lay in between. The CDR3 length is 15 residues. From germline, CDR1 is SEHNR and CDR2 FQNEAQ (reference sequence). TCRdb re-analysed the reads in MiXCR, keeping a single row per CDR3 protein. The sample consists of 640,000 or so distinct CDR3 sequences, roughly 30% of them appearing once. Study-wide results and caveats: Cumulative public TCR beta family frequency identified carriers of CMV plus the relevant HLA. In two of eight donors, the top clonotype was HLA-C-restricted CMV-specific.

The J gene is TRBJ2-5, the V gene TRBV7-9, with unresolved D. The sequenced sample was cultured PBMCs, obtained from culture after CMV antigen stimulation. This clonotype was obtained from a human donor in good health (CMV status not recorded). Some clones in this sample may be carry-over from other donors' samples. The CDR3 sequence is CASSLEGRFQETQYF. CDR3 nucleotides: TGTGCCAGCAGCTTAGAAGGTAGATTCCAAGAGACCCAGTACTTC. Using reference TRBV7-9 and TRBJ2-5 for the parts outside the CDR3, the full variable domain is DTGVSQNPRHKITKRGQNVTFRCDPISEHNRLYWYRQTLGQGPEFLTYFQNEAQLEKSRLLSDRFSAERPKGSFSTLEIQRTEQGDSAMYLCASSLEGRFQETQYFGPGTRLLVL.